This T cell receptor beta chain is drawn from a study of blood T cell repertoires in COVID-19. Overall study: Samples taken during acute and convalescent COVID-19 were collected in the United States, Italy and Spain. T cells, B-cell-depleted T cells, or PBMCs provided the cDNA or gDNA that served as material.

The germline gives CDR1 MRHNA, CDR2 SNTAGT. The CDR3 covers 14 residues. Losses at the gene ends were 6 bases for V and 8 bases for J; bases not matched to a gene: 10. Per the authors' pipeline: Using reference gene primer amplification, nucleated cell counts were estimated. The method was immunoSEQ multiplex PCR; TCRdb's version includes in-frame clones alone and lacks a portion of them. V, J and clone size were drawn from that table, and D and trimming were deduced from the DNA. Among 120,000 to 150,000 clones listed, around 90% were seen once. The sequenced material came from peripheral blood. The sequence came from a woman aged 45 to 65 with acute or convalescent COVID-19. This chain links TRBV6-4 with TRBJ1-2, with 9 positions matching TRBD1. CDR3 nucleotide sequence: TGTGCCAGCAGGCTTCCGGGACAGGGTGGCGGCTACACCTTC. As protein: CASRLPGQGGGYTF.